One T cell receptor (beta chain) is described in this entry. V shed 0 bases, J shed 0 bases, and the junction held 5 bases outside the gene matches. The germline gives CDR1 LGHNA, CDR2 YNFKEQ. This CDR3 has 18 amino acids. These data belong to a study of blood T cells in healthy people across ages. Together with a sample-barcoded 5' primer, a J-beta primer mix was included in a second PCR lasting roughly 7 to 11 cycles. There were at least 2.5 million CDR3-containing paired-end reads obtained from each sample. TCRdb ran MiXCR on the 5' RACE reads and lists one entry per CDR3 protein. Of 800,000 or so distinct CDR3 sequences in the sample, approximately 59% were seen once.

The chain recombines TRBV4-2 with TRBJ2-6, with 7 bases identical to TRBD2. Sequenced: blood. The sequence derives from a man younger than 40 in good health. The DNA for the CDR3 is TGTGCCAGCAGCCAAGAGGCTAGCGGAGGCTCTGGGGCCAACGTCCTGACTTTC. This codes for CASSQEASGGSGANVLTF.